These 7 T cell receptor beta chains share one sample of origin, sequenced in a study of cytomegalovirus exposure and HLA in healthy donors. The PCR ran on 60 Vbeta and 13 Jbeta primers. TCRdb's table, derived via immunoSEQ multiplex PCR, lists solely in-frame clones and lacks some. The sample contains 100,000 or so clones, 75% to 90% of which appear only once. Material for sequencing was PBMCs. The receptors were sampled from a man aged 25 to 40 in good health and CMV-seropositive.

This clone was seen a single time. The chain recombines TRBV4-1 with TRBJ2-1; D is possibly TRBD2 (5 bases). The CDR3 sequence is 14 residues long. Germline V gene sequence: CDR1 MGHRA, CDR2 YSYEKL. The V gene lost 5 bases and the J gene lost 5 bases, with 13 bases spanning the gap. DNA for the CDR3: TGCGCCAGCAGCAAACTAGGGTCCGACAATGAGCAGTTCTTC. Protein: CASSKLGSDNEQFF.

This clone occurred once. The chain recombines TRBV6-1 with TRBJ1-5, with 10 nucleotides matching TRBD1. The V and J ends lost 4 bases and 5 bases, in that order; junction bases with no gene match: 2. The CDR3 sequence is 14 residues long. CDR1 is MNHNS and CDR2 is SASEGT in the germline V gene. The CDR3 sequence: CASSGQGADQPQHF. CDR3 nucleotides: TGTGCCAGCAGTGGACAGGGGGCCGATCAGCCCCAGCATTTT.

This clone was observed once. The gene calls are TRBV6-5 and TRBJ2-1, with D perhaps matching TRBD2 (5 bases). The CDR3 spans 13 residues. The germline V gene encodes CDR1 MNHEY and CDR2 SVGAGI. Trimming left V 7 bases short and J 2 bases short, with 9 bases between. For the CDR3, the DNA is TGTGCCAGCAAGGGCGGGCCCTACAATGAGCAGTTCTTC. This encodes CASKGGPYNEQFF.

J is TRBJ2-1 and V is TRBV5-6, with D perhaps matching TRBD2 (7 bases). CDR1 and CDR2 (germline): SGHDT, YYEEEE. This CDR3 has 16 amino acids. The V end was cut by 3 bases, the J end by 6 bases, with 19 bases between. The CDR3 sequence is CASSYLEGGPGNEQFF. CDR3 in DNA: TGTGCCAGCAGCTACCTGGAGGGGGGGCCGGGCAATGAGCAGTTCTTC.

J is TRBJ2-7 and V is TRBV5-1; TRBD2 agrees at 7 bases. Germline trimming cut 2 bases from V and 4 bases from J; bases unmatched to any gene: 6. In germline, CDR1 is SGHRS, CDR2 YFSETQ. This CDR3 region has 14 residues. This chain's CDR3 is CASSFASGGYEQYF. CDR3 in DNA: TGCGCCAGCAGCTTCGCCTCCGGGGGGTACGAGCAGTACTTC.

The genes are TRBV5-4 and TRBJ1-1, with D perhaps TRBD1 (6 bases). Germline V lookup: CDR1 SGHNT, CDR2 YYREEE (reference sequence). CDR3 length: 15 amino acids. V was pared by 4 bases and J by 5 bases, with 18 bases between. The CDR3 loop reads CASSTQQGLGTEAFF. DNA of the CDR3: TGTGCCAGCAGCACGCAACAGGGCTTGGGGACTGAAGCTTTCTTT. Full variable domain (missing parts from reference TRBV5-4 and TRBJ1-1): ETGVTQSPTHLIKTRGQQVTLRCSSQSGHNTVSWYQQALGQGPQFIFQYYREEENGRGNFPPRFSGLQFPNYSSELNVNALELDDSALYLCASSTQQGLGTEAFFGQGTRLTVV.

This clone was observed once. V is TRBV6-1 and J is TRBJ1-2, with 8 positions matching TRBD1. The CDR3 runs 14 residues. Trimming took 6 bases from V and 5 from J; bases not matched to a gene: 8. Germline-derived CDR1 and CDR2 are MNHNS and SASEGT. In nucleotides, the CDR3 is TGTGCCAGCAGCCCAGGGGGCGCGAAGTATGGCTACACCTTC. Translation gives CASSPGGAKYGYTF.